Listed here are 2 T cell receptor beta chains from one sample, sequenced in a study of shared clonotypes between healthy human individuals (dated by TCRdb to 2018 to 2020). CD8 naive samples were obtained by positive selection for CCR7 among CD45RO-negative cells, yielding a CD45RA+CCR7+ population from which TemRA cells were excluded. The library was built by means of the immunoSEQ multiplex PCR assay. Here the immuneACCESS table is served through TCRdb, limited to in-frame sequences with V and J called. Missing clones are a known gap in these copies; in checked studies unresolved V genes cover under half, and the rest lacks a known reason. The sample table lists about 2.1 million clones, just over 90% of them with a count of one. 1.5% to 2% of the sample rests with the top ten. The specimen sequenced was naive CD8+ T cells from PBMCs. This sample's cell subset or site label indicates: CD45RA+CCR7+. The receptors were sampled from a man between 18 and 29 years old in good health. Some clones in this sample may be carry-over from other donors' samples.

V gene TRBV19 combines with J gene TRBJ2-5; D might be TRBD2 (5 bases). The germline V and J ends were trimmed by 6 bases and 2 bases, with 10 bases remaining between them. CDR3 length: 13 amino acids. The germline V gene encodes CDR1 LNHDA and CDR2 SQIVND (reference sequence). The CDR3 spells CASREDFQETQYF. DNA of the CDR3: TGTGCCAGTAGAGAGGACTTTCAAGAGACCCAGTACTTC.

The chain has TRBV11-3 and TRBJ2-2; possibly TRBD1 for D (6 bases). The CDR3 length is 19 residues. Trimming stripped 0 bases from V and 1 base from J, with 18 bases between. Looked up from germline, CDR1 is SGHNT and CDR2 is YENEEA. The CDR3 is CASSLDLWGNRVNTGELFF. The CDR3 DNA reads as TGTGCCAGCAGCTTAGATCTTTGGGGAAACAGGGTGAACACCGGGGAGCTGTTTTTT.